The 25 T cell receptor beta chains below were found in one sample sequenced in a study of blood T cell repertoires in COVID-19. Using immunoSEQ multiplex PCR, the repertoire was profiled, and TCRdb retains in-frame clones only, with some absent. The repertoire holds a few hundred thousand clones, with approximately 90% as singletons. The sequencing sample was made of PBMCs or T cells enriched from blood (not recorded which). The source of these receptors is a woman aged 18-30 years who had recovered from COVID-19.

The rearrangement joins TRBV30 to TRBJ1-2; D unclear. The germline CDR1 and CDR2 sequences are GTSNPN and SVGIG (reference sequence). CDR3 size: 13 residues. Trimming took 0 bases from V and 4 from J, leaving 9 bases between them. The CDR3 DNA reads as TGTGCCTGGAGTGTATCGGGATCCTATGGCTACACCTTC. Amino acids: CAWSVSGSYGYTF. Based on the CDR3 plus reference TRBV30 and TRBJ1-2, the full variable domain is SQTIHQWPATLVQPVGSPLSLECTVEGTSNPNLYWYRQAAGRGLQLLFYSVGIGQISSEVPQNLSASRPQDRQFILSSKKLLLSDSGFYLCAWSVSGSYGYTFGSGTRLTVV.

The chain is built from TRBV7-2 and TRBJ1-4; no firm D call. The CDR3 spans 14 residues. Germline V gene sequence: CDR1 SGHTA, CDR2 FQGNSA. With 5 bases removed from V and 8 bases from J, the gap between germline ends came to 15 bases. The CDR3 nucleotides are TGTGCCAGCAGCGAGCGCGGGCTAAGGGAAAAACTGTTTTTT. It translates to CASSERGLREKLFF.

This chain joins TRBV2 and TRBJ2-5; D may be TRBD1 (5 bases). Trimming took off 2 bases at V and 4 bases at J, with 11 bases between the two ends. In germline, CDR1 is SNHLY, CDR2 FYNNEI. This CDR3 region has 14 residues. The CDR3 DNA follows: TGTGCCAGCAGTGAACAGGGTGTACGAGAGACCCAGTACTTC. Translation: CASSEQGVRETQYF.

The J gene is TRBJ2-3, the V gene TRBV4-1; D is undetermined. The CDR3 is made up of 14 amino acids. CDR1 and CDR2 (germline): MGHRA, YSYEKL. V was clipped by 4 bases and J by 2 bases, with 10 bases between them. The CDR3 sequence is CASSPPVLTDTQYF. The CDR3 region has the DNA TGCGCCAGCAGCCCGCCGGTGCTCACAGATACGCAGTATTTT.

In its sample, this clone was seen a few times. The DNA of the CDR3 is TGTGCCAGTACTCCAGGGCAGGGGGCCTACGAGCAGTACTTC. This encodes CASTPGQGAYEQYF. This chain connects TRBV27 to TRBJ2-7; 7 bases agree with TRBD1. Trimming removed 9 bases from V and 2 bases from J; junction bases left unmatched: 10. There are 14 residues in the CDR3. The germline CDR1 and CDR2 sequences are MNHEY and SMNVEV (reference sequence).

The chain uses TRBV18 and TRBJ2-7; D might be TRBD2 (5 bases). Between the trimmed V and J ends, which lost 3 bases and 0 bases, there was a span of 12 bases. The CDR3 is 15 amino acids. From germline, CDR1 is KGHSH and CDR2 LQKENI. As DNA, the CDR3 is TGTGCCAGCTCACCTGCCGGGATAAGCTCCTACGAGCAGTACTTC. Amino acids: CASSPAGISSYEQYF.

This clone was counted a single time. V gene TRBV4-1 combines with J gene TRBJ2-5; the match to TRBD2 covers 14 bases. Trimming took 7 bases from V and 4 from J; bases not matched to a gene: 2. In germline, CDR1 is MGHRA, CDR2 YSYEKL. The length of the CDR3 is 14 residues. CDR3 sequence (DNA): TGCGCCAGCATGGGACTAGCGGGGGCAGAGACCCAGTACTTC. Protein sequence: CASMGLAGAETQYF.

This clone is a singleton in its sample. This chain links TRBV30 with TRBJ1-2, with 10 bases aligning to TRBD1. V trimming: 3 bases; J trimming: 4 bases; junction bases outside the gene matches: 17. CDR3 length equals 18 residues. From germline, CDR1 is GTSNPN and CDR2 SVGIG (reference sequence). The CDR3 protein is CAWSAPYLRTGGGYGYTF. Written as DNA, the CDR3 is TGTGCCTGGAGCGCACCTTACCTCCGGACAGGGGGTGGCTATGGCTACACCTTC.

As to this clone: Germline is not matched at one junction end, which may reflect a read error. V usage is TRBV2 and J usage is TRBJ1-4; 7 nucleotides line up with TRBD1. This CDR3 region has 14 residues. CDR1 is SNHLY and CDR2 is FYNNEI in the germline V gene. CDR3 nucleotide sequence: TGTGCCAGCAGGGAAGAGACAGGGAGGGAAAAACTGTTTTTT. Protein product: CASREETGREKLFF.

The gene calls are TRBV29-1 and TRBJ2-5; D is undetermined. V gave up 2 bases and J gave up 4 bases, with 2 bases separating them. The CDR3 contains 10 residues. CDR1 and CDR2 (germline): SQVTM, ANQGSEA. The DNA for the CDR3 is TGCAGCGTTGAACGAGAGACCCAGTACTTC. As protein: CSVERETQYF.

The rearrangement uses TRBV12-3 or TRBV12-4 and TRBJ1-1, with 7 bases lining up with TRBD1. The CDR3 is made up of 13 amino acids. After removal of 7 bases from V and 8 bases from J, the junction contained 10 bases not matched to a gene. CDR3 bases: TGTGCCAGCAAGACTCAGGGACAGCCAGAAGCTTTCTTT. Translated: CASKTQGQPEAFF.

The rearrangement links TRBV21-1 to TRBJ1-1; TRBD1 reflects the table's D call only, with no check against the DNA. TRBV21-1 is a documented pseudogene. The CDR3 is 18 residues long. The CDR3 nucleotides are TGTGCCAGCAGCAAATGGGACAAATGGGGAGTAGAGGGCGGCCGAGCTTTCTTT. Protein sequence: CASSKWDKWGVEGGRAFF.

The chain has TRBV7-2 and TRBJ1-6; the D is unclear. The germline V gene has CDR1 SGHTA and CDR2 FQGNSA. This CDR3 has 15 residues. V was pared by 2 bases and J by 9 bases, with 14 bases between. CDR3 in DNA: TGTGCCAGCAGCTTAAAGGGCGGGGTGGGTTCACCCCTCCACTTT. Translation: CASSLKGGVGSPLHF.

The chain carries TRBV7-2 and TRBJ1-1, with TRBD1 matching over 7 bases. The germline gives CDR1 SGHTA, CDR2 FQGNSA. The J segment lost 2 bases and the V segment lost 5 bases, leaving 2 bases of the junction unmatched. The CDR3 consists of 13 residues. This chain's CDR3 is CASSGDRNTEAFF. CDR3 nucleotides: TGTGCCAGCAGCGGGGACAGAAACACTGAAGCTTTCTTT.

Comments on this clone: The junction shows a germline mismatch at one end, possibly a read error. The chain carries TRBV7-7 and TRBJ2-1; 8 bases are a match to TRBD1. The V gene's germline CDR1 is SSHAT and CDR2 FNYEAQ (reference sequence). CDR3 length equals 13 residues. CDR3 DNA: TGTGCTAGCAGCTCAGGGGGCGGAAATGAGCAGTTCTTC. Translated: CASSSGGGNEQFF. The variable domain in full, completed from reference TRBV7-7 and TRBJ2-1, reads GAGVSQSPRYKVTKRGQDVTLRCDPISSHATLYWYQQALGQGPEFLTYFNYEAQPDKSGLPSDRFSAERPEGSISTLTIQRTEQRDSAMYRCASSSGGGNEQFFGPGTRLTVL.

The CDR3: CASRYKTGGFIYEQYF. The CDR3 nucleotides are TGTGCCAGCAGATACAAGACAGGGGGCTTCATCTACGAGCAGTACTTC. The rearrangement joins TRBV6-5 to TRBJ2-7; 10 bases are shared with TRBD1. CDR1 and CDR2 (germline): MNHEY, SVGAGI. There are 16 residues in the CDR3. Trimming removed 6 bases from V and 3 bases from J; junction bases left unmatched: 11.

The rearrangement links TRBV5-1 to TRBJ1-1; D not certain. In germline, CDR1 is SGHRS, CDR2 YFSETQ. The V end was cut by 4 bases, the J end by 3 bases, with 13 bases between. This CDR3 spans 14 amino acids. The CDR3: CASSRPGPDTEAFF. The CDR3 bases are TGCGCCAGCAGCCGACCGGGTCCCGACACTGAAGCTTTCTTT.

V usage is TRBV30 and J usage is TRBJ1-2; D is possibly TRBD1 (5 bases). From germline, CDR1 is GTSNPN and CDR2 SVGIG (reference sequence). V shed 2 bases and J shed 4 bases, with 14 bases lying between them. The CDR3 has 14 amino acids. This chain's CDR3 is CAWSPAGNLYGYTF. CDR3 coding DNA: TGTGCCTGGAGTCCCGCAGGGAATCTCTATGGCTACACCTTC.

Concerning this clone: The germline gene is not matched at one end of the junction; a read error may be the cause. The gene calls are TRBV7-7 and TRBJ2-7, with D possibly TRBD2 on 6 matching bases. Germline assignment: CDR1 SSHAT and CDR2 FNYEAQ (reference sequence). CDR3 length: 15 residues. CDR3 sequence reads: CASSLGPAGSYEQYF. CDR3 sequence (DNA): TGTGCTAGCAGCTTAGGCCCGGCGGGGTCCTACGAGCAGTACTTC. The whole variable domain, remainder taken from reference TRBV7-7 and TRBJ2-7, is GAGVSQSPRYKVTKRGQDVTLRCDPISSHATLYWYQQALGQGPEFLTYFNYEAQPDKSGLPSDRFSAERPEGSISTLTIQRTEQRDSAMYRCASSLGPAGSYEQYFGPGTRLTVT.

This clone was counted a single time. The chain employs TRBV28 and TRBJ1-1; 7 bases agree with TRBD1. The junction had 7 bases not matched to a gene; V was cut back by 8 bases and J by 4 bases. This CDR3 contains 13 residues. CDR1 and CDR2 from the germline V gene are MDHEN and SYDVKM. As DNA, the CDR3 is TGTGCCAGCCATGAGACAGGGATCACTGAAGCTTTCTTT. Protein product: CASHETGITEAFF.

The chain is built from TRBV27 and TRBJ1-5; no definite D call. There are 14 residues in the CDR3. CDR1 is MNHEY, CDR2 SMNVEV, per germline (reference sequence). V was cut by 0 bases and J by 9 bases, with 12 bases left in between. CDR3 nucleotide sequence: TGTGCCAGCAGTTTATCGGGTGGGCAGCCGCCCCAGCATTTT. It translates to CASSLSGGQPPQHF.

The chain combines TRBV6-5 with TRBJ2-5; D gene unclear. This CDR3 has 13 amino acids. CDR1 and CDR2 (germline): MNHEY, SVGAGI. Trimming took off 4 bases at V and 0 bases at J, with 6 bases between the two ends. CDR3 in amino acids: CASSFVNQETQYF. CDR3 in DNA: TGTGCCAGCAGTTTCGTAAACCAAGAGACCCAGTACTTC.

The chain is built from TRBV19 and TRBJ1-3, with D unresolved. Germline CDR1 is LNHDA and CDR2 is SQIVND (reference sequence). V lost 5 bases, J lost 2 bases, and 10 bases lay in between. The CDR3 totals 14 residues. The CDR3 region is CASSRGSPGNTIYF. DNA for the CDR3: TGTGCCAGTAGTCGCGGCAGTCCTGGAAACACCATATATTTT.

A word on this clone: The germline gene is not matched at one end of the junction; a read error may be the cause. This chain joins TRBV27 and TRBJ2-3; D is perhaps TRBD2 (6 bases). Germline V gene sequence: CDR1 MNHEY, CDR2 SMNVEV (reference sequence). The CDR3 extends over 17 amino acids. The CDR3 nucleotides read TGTGCCAGCAGCTTATCCGGGGCTCGGAGGGGCACAGATACGCAGTATTTT. It codes for CASSLSGARRGTDTQYF.

The chain links TRBV10-3 to TRBJ1-4; D is undetermined. V lost 10 bases to trimming and J lost 7 bases, with 13 bases between them. Germline V gene sequence: CDR1 ENHRY, CDR2 SYGVKD. The CDR3 sequence is 12 residues long. The DNA of the CDR3 is TGTGCCACCGCAGACACTGGTGAAAAACTGTTTTTT. This translates into CATADTGEKLFF.